This T cell receptor beta chain was documented in a study of Tregs in tolerant kidney transplant recipients. Method: immunoSEQ multiplex PCR; TCRdb's copy keeps in-frame clones and lacks some. Seen here are more than 75,000 clones, approximately 93% observed once, and the top ten hold approximately 0.5%. In this sample, this clone turned up once. Germline loops: CDR1 SGHNT, CDR2 YENEEA. V shed 2 bases and J 5 bases; nucleotides not matched to a gene: 1. The CDR3 is 14 amino acids. This chain uses TRBV11-3 with TRBJ2-4; 9 bases map to TRBD1. Sample: CD4+ T cells from blood, taken before the transplant. The clonotype originates from a human donor who received a combined kidney and bone marrow transplant. For the CDR3, the DNA is TGTGCCAGCAGCTTAAGGACAGGGGAAAACATTCAGTACTTC. It translates to CASSLRTGENIQYF.